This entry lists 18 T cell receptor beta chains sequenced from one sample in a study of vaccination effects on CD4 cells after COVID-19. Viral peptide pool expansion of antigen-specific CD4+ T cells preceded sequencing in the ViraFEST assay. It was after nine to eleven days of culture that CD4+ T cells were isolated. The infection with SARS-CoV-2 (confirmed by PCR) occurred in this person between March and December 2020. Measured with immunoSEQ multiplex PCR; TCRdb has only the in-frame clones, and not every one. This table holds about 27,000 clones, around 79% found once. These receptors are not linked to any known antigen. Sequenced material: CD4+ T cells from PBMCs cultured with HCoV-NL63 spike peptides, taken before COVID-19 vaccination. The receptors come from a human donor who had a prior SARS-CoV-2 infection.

The CDR3 loop is CATGGGNPSYNEQFF. DNA for the CDR3: TGTGCCACCGGGGGGGGGAACCCTTCCTACAATGAGCAGTTCTTC. The gene calls are TRBV24-1 and TRBJ2-1; the match to TRBD2 covers 7 bases. The CDR3 sequence is 15 residues long. The germline gives CDR1 KGHDR, CDR2 SFDVKD. Unmatched junction bases numbered 8, after V lost 9 bases and J lost 1 base.

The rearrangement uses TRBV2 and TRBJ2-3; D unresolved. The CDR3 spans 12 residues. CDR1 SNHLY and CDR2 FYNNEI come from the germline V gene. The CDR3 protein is CAMGLWTDTQYF. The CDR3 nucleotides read TGTGCAATGGGATTATGGACAGATACGCAGTATTTT. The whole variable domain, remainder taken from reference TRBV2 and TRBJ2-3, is EPEVTQTPSHQVTQMGQEVILRCVPISNHLYFYWYRQILGQKVEFLVSFYNNEISEKSEIFDDQFSVERPDGSNFTLKIRSTKLEDSAMYFCAMGLWTDTQYFGPGTRLTVL.

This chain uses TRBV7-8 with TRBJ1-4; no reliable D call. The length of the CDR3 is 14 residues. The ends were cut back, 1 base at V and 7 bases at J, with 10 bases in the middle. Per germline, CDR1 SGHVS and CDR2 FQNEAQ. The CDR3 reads CASSLGPSGEKLFF. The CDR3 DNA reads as TGTGCCAGCAGCTTAGGTCCAAGTGGTGAAAAACTGTTTTTT.

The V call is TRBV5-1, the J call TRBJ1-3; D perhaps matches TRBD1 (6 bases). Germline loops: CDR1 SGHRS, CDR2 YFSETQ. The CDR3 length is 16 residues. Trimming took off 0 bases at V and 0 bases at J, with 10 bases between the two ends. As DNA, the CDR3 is TGCGCCAGCAGCTTGGCCGGGACACACTCTGGAAACACCATATATTTT. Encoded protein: CASSLAGTHSGNTIYF.

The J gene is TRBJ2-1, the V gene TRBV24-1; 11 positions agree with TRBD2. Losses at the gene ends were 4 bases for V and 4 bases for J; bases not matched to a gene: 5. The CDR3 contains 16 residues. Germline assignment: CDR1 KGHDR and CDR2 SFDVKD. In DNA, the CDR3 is TGTGCCACCAGTGACAATAGCGGGGGGGTTTACAATGAGCAGTTCTTC. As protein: CATSDNSGGVYNEQFF.

The CDR3 nucleotides are TGTGCCAGCAGTGATCATTCGGTATACAATGAGCAGTTCTTC. This translates into CASSDHSVYNEQFF. The chain employs TRBV6-1 and TRBJ2-1, with D uncertain. Looked up from germline, CDR1 is MNHNS and CDR2 is SASEGT. Trimming took 3 bases from V and 4 from J, leaving 10 bases between them. CDR3 size: 14 residues.

In nucleotides, the CDR3 is TGTGCCAGCTCACCACCGTCAGAAGAGACCCAGTACTTC. Its translation is CASSPPSEETQYF. The V and J genes are TRBV18 and TRBJ2-5; D unresolved. Trimming removed 0 bases at V and 3 bases at J, with 5 bases between. Germline V gene sequence: CDR1 KGHSH, CDR2 LQKENI. The CDR3 has 13 amino acids.

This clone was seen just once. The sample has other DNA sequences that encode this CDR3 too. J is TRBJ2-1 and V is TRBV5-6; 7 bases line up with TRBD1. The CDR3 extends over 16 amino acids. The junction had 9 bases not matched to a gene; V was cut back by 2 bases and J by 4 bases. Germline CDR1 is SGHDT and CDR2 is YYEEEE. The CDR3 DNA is TGTGCCAGCAGCTTTACAGGGGCGAACTTGTACAATGAGCAGTTCTTC. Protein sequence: CASSFTGANLYNEQFF.

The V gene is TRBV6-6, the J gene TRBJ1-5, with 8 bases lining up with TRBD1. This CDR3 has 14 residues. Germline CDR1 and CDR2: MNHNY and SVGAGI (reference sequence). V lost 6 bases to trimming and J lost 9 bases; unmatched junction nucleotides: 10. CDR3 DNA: TGTGCCAGCAGCGAGGGACAGGTCTTGCGGCCCCAGCATTTT. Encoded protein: CASSEGQVLRPQHF.

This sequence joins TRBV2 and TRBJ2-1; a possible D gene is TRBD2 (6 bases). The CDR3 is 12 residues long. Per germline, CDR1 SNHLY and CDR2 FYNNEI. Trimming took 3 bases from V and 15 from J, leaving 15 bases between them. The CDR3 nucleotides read TGTGCCAGCAGTGAGGAGGGAACCCCCCGGTTCTTC. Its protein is CASSEEGTPRFF.

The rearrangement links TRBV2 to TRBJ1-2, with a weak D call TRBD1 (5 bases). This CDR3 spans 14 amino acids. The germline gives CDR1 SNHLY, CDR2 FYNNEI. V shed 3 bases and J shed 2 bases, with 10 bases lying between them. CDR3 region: CASSDSGANYGYTF. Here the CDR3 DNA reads TGTGCCAGCAGTGATTCTGGGGCGAACTATGGCTACACCTTC.

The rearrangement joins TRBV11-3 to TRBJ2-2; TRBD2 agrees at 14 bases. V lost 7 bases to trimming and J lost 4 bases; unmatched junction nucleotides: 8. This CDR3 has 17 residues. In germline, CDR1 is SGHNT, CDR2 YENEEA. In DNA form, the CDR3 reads TGTGCCAGCATTTTAGGACTAGCGGGAGGAAGCACCGGGGAGCTGTTTTTT. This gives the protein CASILGLAGGSTGELFF.

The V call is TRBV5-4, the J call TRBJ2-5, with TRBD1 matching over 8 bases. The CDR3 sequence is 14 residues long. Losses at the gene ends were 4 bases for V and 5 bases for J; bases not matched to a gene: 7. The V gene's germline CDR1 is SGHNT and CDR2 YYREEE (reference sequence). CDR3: CASSPTGVEETQYF. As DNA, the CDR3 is TGTGCCAGCAGCCCGACAGGGGTAGAGGAGACCCAGTACTTC.

CDR3 sequence reads: CASSDPAGVYEQYF. The CDR3 DNA reads as TGTGCCAGCAGTGATCCGGCGGGAGTTTACGAGCAGTACTTC. The V and J genes are TRBV2 and TRBJ2-7, with TRBD2 matching 7 bases. The V gene end was trimmed by 3 bases and the J gene end by 4 bases; junction bases not matched to a gene: 6. The CDR3 length is 14 residues. From germline, CDR1 is SNHLY and CDR2 FYNNEI.

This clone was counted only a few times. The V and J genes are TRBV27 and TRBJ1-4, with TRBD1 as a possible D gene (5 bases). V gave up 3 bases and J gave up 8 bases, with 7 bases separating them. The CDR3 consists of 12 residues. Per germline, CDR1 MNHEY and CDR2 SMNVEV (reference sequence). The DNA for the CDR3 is TGTGCCAGCAGTTTTTGGGGCGAAAAACTGTTTTTT. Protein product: CASSFWGEKLFF.

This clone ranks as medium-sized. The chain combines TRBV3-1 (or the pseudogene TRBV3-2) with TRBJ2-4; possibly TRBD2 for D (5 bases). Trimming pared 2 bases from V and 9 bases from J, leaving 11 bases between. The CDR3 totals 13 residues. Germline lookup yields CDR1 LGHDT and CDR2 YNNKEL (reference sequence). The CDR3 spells CASSQRGYGIQYF. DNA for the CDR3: TGTGCCAGCAGCCAACGAGGGTATGGCATTCAGTACTTC.

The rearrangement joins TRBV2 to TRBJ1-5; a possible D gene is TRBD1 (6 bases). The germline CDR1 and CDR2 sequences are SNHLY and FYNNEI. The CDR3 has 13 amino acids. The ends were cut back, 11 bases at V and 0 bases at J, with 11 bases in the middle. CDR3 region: CAGRTDSNQPQHF. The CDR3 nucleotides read TGTGCCGGGAGGACAGATAGCAATCAGCCCCAGCATTTT.

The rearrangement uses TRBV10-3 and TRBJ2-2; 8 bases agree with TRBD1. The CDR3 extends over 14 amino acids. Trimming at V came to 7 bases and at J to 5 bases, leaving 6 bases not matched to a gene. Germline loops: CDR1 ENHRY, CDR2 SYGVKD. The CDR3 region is CAIKGGQATGELFF. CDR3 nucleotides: TGTGCCATCAAGGGGGGACAGGCAACCGGGGAGCTGTTTTTT.